Presented here are 8 T cell receptor beta chains from one specimen sequenced in a study of blood T cell repertoires in COVID-19. Libraries were prepared by immunoSEQ multiplex PCR; TCRdb keeps only in-frame clonotypes and omits some of them. In the table there are around 130,000 clones, 80% to 90% of which are singletons. Sequencing input: peripheral blood. The source of these receptors is a woman aged 45-65 years with acute or convalescent COVID-19.

DNA for the CDR3: TGTGCCATCAGGGGACAGGCCGATTATCAGCCCCAGCATTTT. This translates into CAIRGQADYQPQHF. The chain joins TRBV10-3 to TRBJ1-5, with 8 bases lining up with TRBD1. Unmatched junction bases numbered 6, after V lost 6 bases and J lost 5 bases. The CDR3 consists of 14 residues. Per germline, CDR1 ENHRY and CDR2 SYGVKD.

The CDR3 spells CASSYFGDQPQHF. The CDR3 DNA reads TGTGCCAGCAGTTACTTCGGAGACCAGCCCCAGCATTTT. This chain joins TRBV6-2 or TRBV6-3 and TRBJ1-5; no clear D gene. The CDR3 covers 13 residues. V lost 1 base and J 7 bases, leaving 8 bases between the germline ends. Germline V gives CDR1 MNHEY, CDR2 SVGEGT.

To note about this clone: At one boundary the junction diverges from the germline segment, which might be a read error. The chain employs TRBV13 and TRBJ1-2; 9 bases align to TRBD1. The CDR3 sequence is 12 residues long. Per the germline V gene, CDR1 is PRHDT and CDR2 is FYEKMQ (reference sequence). CDR3 in DNA: TGTGCCAGCAGCCTGGGACAGGGATTTTGGAGCTTC. Translated: CASSLGQGFWSF.

The chain employs TRBV15 and TRBJ2-3, with D tentatively TRBD2 (6 bases). V lost 3 bases to trimming and J lost 0 bases, with 16 bases between them. Germline V CDR1 and CDR2: LNHNV, YYDKDF (reference sequence). The CDR3 is 17 amino acids. This CDR3 is CATSSGPLATSTDTQYF. Here the CDR3 DNA reads TGTGCCACCAGCAGCGGGCCCCTAGCGACTAGCACAGATACGCAGTATTTT.

This clone was seen a single time. This chain connects TRBV5-1 to TRBJ2-4; 11 nucleotides agree with TRBD2. Germline trimming cut 4 bases from V and 3 bases from J; bases unmatched to any gene: 9. This CDR3 has 17 residues. Germline-derived CDR1 and CDR2 are SGHRS and YFSETQ. CDR3 in DNA: TGCGCCAGCAGCGTCCCAACCGGGACTAGCGGCAAAAACATTCAGTACTTC. Protein product: CASSVPTGTSGKNIQYF.

V and J are TRBV7-8 and TRBJ2-1; D is unclear. Trimming removed 5 bases from V and 12 bases from J, with 14 bases in between. The CDR3 consists of 12 residues. CDR1 SGHVS and CDR2 FQNEAQ come from the germline V gene. CDR3 DNA sequence: TGTGCCAGCAGCACCCTAACGTCAGGGCAGTTCTTC. Its translation is CASSTLTSGQFF.

This clone has just a few counts. The V and J genes are TRBV6-5 and TRBJ1-2, with 7 bases that match TRBD1. The J segment lost 1 base and the V segment lost 4 bases, leaving 3 bases of the junction unmatched. The CDR3 length is 14 residues. Per germline, CDR1 MNHEY and CDR2 SVGAGI. The CDR3 region is CASSSRDSNYGYTF. The CDR3 region has the DNA TGTGCCAGCAGTTCCCGGGACAGTAACTATGGCTACACCTTC.

The chain links TRBV12-3 or TRBV12-4 to TRBJ1-1; tentatively, D is TRBD1 (6 bases). The CDR3 runs to 13 residues. V lost 4 bases and J 4 bases, leaving 10 bases between the germline ends. The CDR3 loop is CASSWGQLTEAFF. The CDR3 DNA reads TGTGCCAGCAGTTGGGGACAACTCACTGAAGCTTTCTTT.